A selection of T cell receptor beta chains follows, all from one sample in a study of T cells after yellow fever vaccination. TCRdb reprocessed the 5' RACE reads with MiXCR, giving one entry per CDR3 protein. The repertoire holds about 320,000 distinct CDR3 sequences, with 4% to 5.5% as singletons. The source was PBMCs, collected 15 days after the yellow fever booster vaccination. These receptors all stem from a man between 18 and 29 years old who received the YFV17D yellow fever vaccine. Each CDR3 is given with its conserved first and last residue. The D gene is left open where the match is weak. Part of the rows lack a size; the others show once, few, many or a class for expanded clones.

J | V | size | D | CDR3 | DNA
TRBJ2-4 | TRBV24-1 | . | TRBD1 | CATSDPTTGSDIQYF | TGTGCCACCAGTGATCCTACGACAGGGTCGGACATTCAGTACTTC
TRBJ1-2 | TRBV2 | . | TRBD1 | CASSGTGTNYGYTF | TGTGCCAGCAGCGGGACAGGAACTAACTATGGCTACACCTTC
TRBJ2-2 | TRBV9 | . | . | CASSVDTGDTGELFF | TGTGCCAGCAGCGTAGACACGGGGGACACCGGGGAGCTGTTTTTT
TRBJ2-2 | TRBV20-1 | . | TRBD2 | CSASVTSGGFTGELFF | TGCAGTGCTAGCGTGACTAGCGGGGGGTTCACCGGGGAGCTGTTTTTT
TRBJ2-5 | TRBV9 | . | TRBD1 | CASSADRDRFLETQYF | TGTGCCAGCAGCGCGGACCGGGACAGGTTTTTAGAGACCCAGTACTTC
TRBJ1-2 | TRBV27 | few | . | CASSSSGYYGYTF | TGTGCCAGCAGTTCATCCGGGTACTATGGCTACACCTTC
TRBJ1-2 | TRBV5-6 | few | . | CASSSSGTTVLNYGYTF | TGTGCCAGCAGTTCCTCCGGGACGACGGTACTTAACTATGGCTACACCTTC
TRBJ2-5 | TRBV5-1 | . | TRBD2 | CASSFQRGVQETQYF | TGCGCCAGCAGCTTCCAGCGGGGGGTCCAAGAGACCCAGTACTTC
TRBJ1-6 | TRBV4-3 | few | TRBD1 | CASSQEVPGGGFGSPLHF | TGCGCCAGCAGCCAAGAAGTTCCAGGGGGAGGGTTTGGATCACCCCTCCACTTT
TRBJ1-1 | TRBV4-2 | . | TRBD1 | CASRPDRARGTEAFF | TGTGCCAGCAGGCCGGACAGGGCCAGGGGCACTGAAGCTTTCTTT
TRBJ1-1 | TRBV7-8 | many | . | CASSLFQGPSTEAFF | TGTGCCAGCAGCTTATTTCAGGGGCCCTCGACTGAAGCTTTCTTT
TRBJ2-5 | TRBV10-3 | few | TRBD1 | CAISGDRGRVETQYF | TGTGCCATCAGTGGCGACAGGGGTCGAGTGGAGACCCAGTACTTC
TRBJ2-5 | TRBV20-1 | few | TRBD2 | CSAQSRTSGETQYF | TGCAGTGCCCAGAGTCGGACTAGCGGAGAGACCCAGTACTTC
TRBJ2-1 | TRBV29-1 | many | . | CSVEVEEQFF | TGCAGCGTTGAAGTTGAGGAGCAGTTCTTC
TRBJ1-6 | TRBV9 | . | . | CASSSGGTPLHF | TGTGCCAGCAGCTCGGGGGGGACGCCCCTCCACTTT
TRBJ2-3 | TRBV11-1 | few | TRBD1 | CASRTQGASDTQYF | TGTGCCAGCAGAACTCAGGGGGCATCAGATACGCAGTATTTT
TRBJ2-1 | TRBV5-6 | few | TRBD2 | CASSSSGGPYNEQFF | TGTGCCAGCAGCTCTAGCGGGGGCCCTTACAATGAGCAGTTCTTC
TRBJ2-5 | TRBV19 | . | TRBD1 | CASSIRRQGGETQYF | TGTGCCAGTAGTATCCGCCGACAGGGCGGGGAGACCCAGTACTTC
TRBJ1-1 | TRBV5-1 | few | TRBD1 | CASSRGTGDSPEAFF | TGCGCCAGCAGTCGCGGGACAGGGGATTCTCCTGAAGCTTTCTTT
TRBJ1-1 | TRBV5-4 | many | . | CASSLQGVNTEAFF | TGTGCCAGCAGCTTGCAGGGAGTGAACACTGAAGCTTTCTTT
TRBJ2-3 | TRBV29-1 | few | TRBD2 | CSVEAGRGSTDTQYF | TGCAGCGTTGAGGCGGGGAGGGGTAGCACAGATACGCAGTATTTT
TRBJ2-5 | TRBV6-5 | . | TRBD2 | CASSYVTSWETQYF | TGTGCCAGCAGTTACGTGACTAGCTGGGAGACCCAGTACTTC
TRBJ1-2 | TRBV7-2 | . | . | CASSSPPGGTHYTF | TGTGCCAGCAGCTCGCCCCCGGGAGGGACTCACTACACCTTC
TRBJ2-5 | TRBV6-5 | many | TRBD2 | CASSSAGTSGEETQYF | TGTGCCAGCAGTTCCGCCGGGACTAGCGGCGAAGAGACCCAGTACTTC
TRBJ1-1 | TRBV5-1 | many | . | CASSFGQTDSTEAFF | TGCGCCAGCAGCTTCGGGCAGACGGACTCCACTGAAGCTTTCTTT
TRBJ1-2 | TRBV29-1 | few | . | CSVVRRSGDGYTF | TGCAGCGTTGTTCGCCGGTCAGGTGACGGCTACACCTTC
TRBJ2-2 | TRBV12-5 | many | TRBD1 | CASGFRAGGATGELFF | TGTGCTAGTGGTTTTAGGGCAGGGGGCGCAACCGGGGAGCTGTTTTTT
TRBJ2-3 | TRBV10-3 | many | TRBD2 | CAIALKAGDSLTDTQYF | TGTGCCATCGCCCTCAAAGCGGGGGACTCCCTCACAGATACGCAGTATTTT
TRBJ2-5 | TRBV7-6 | few | TRBD2 | CASSLESTSVPPQETQYF | TGTGCCAGCAGCTTAGAATCGACTAGCGTACCACCACAAGAGACCCAGTACTTC
TRBJ2-5 | TRBV10-2 | few | . | CASSSGPDREGGETQYF | TGCGCCAGCAGTTCCGGCCCGGACAGGGAGGGAGGAGAGACCCAGTACTTC
TRBJ1-4 | TRBV5-1 | many | . | CASSLGPSTNEKLFF | TGCGCCAGCAGCTTGGGGCCCTCAACTAATGAAAAACTGTTTTTT
TRBJ1-1 | TRBV12-3/TRBV12-4 | many | . | CASSMGENTEAFF | TGTGCCAGCAGTATGGGAGAGAACACTGAAGCTTTCTTT
TRBJ2-2 | TRBV5-1 | few | . | CASDPGRKSNTGELFF | TGCGCCAGCGACCCGGGACGCAAAAGCAACACCGGGGAGCTGTTTTTT
TRBJ2-2 | TRBV9 | . | . | CASSVEGNLNTGELFF | TGTGCCAGCAGCGTAGAGGGGAACTTGAACACCGGGGAGCTGTTTTTT
TRBJ2-7 | TRBV5-1 | many | TRBD2 | CASSLLLAGTSYEQYF | TGCGCCAGCAGCCTCCTCTTAGCGGGCACCTCCTACGAGCAGTACTTC
TRBJ1-1 | TRBV21-1 | many | . | CASTPGKGAKGSAEAFF | TGTGCCAGCACCCCTGGGAAGGGGGCGAAAGGAAGCGCGGAAGCTTTCTTT
TRBJ1-5 | TRBV20-1 | many | . | CSAPPAPGLGSNQPQHF | TGCAGTGCCCCCCCGGCCCCGGGGCTGGGTAGCAATCAGCCCCAGCATTTT
TRBJ1-2 | TRBV27 | few | TRBD1 | CASRSTGSNYGYTF | TGTGCCAGCAGATCGACAGGGAGCAACTATGGCTACACCTTC
TRBJ1-2 | TRBV7-9 | . | . | CASSSTEDYGYTF | TGTGCCAGCAGCTCGACAGAAGACTATGGCTACACCTTC
TRBJ2-2 | TRBV5-1 | few | TRBD1 | CASSIVGTAGPGELFF | TGCGCCAGCAGCATCGTCGGGACAGCCGGACCCGGGGAGCTGTTTTTT
TRBJ1-1 | TRBV4-2 | many | . | CASSQVVVTGNTEAFF | TGTGCCAGCAGCCAAGTCGTAGTCACGGGGAACACTGAAGCTTTCTTT
TRBJ1-4 | TRBV5-1 | . | . | CASSLGAGRRTNEKLFF | TGCGCCAGCAGCTTGGGTGCGGGGCGGCGAACTAATGAAAAACTGTTTTTT
TRBJ2-5 | TRBV4-3 | . | . | CASSQEPTGQETQYF | TGCGCCAGCAGCCAAGAACCGACAGGACAAGAGACCCAGTACTTC
TRBJ1-3 | TRBV7-6 | many | . | CASSPERGDTIYF | TGTGCCAGCAGCCCCGAGCGGGGGGACACCATATATTTT
TRBJ1-5 | TRBV24-1 | . | . | CATSAIGDQPQHF | TGTGCCACCAGTGCAATTGGGGATCAGCCCCAGCATTTT
TRBJ1-2 | TRBV6-6 | . | TRBD1 | CASSYPTGGEGYGYTF | TGTGCCAGCAGTTACCCGACAGGGGGCGAGGGCTATGGCTACACCTTC
TRBJ2-5 | TRBV5-1 | few | . | CASSLVSRGEETQYF | TGCGCCAGCAGCTTGGTATCCAGGGGTGAGGAGACCCAGTACTTC
TRBJ1-5 | TRBV10-2 | few | . | CASNQGARQPQHF | TGCGCCAGCAACCAGGGAGCCCGACAGCCCCAGCATTTT
TRBJ2-5 | TRBV25-1 | . | . | CASSGGREQETQYF | TGTGCCAGCAGTGGCGGCAGGGAACAAGAGACCCAGTACTTC
TRBJ1-6 | TRBV20-1 | . | . | CSATGDGGPNSPLHF | TGCAGTGCTACCGGAGACGGGGGACCTAATTCACCCCTCCACTTT
TRBJ2-3 | TRBV7-9 | . | . | CASSFGAGHTDTQYF | TGTGCCAGCAGCTTTGGGGCGGGCCACACAGATACGCAGTATTTT
TRBJ1-6 | TRBV28 | many | TRBD1 | CASSSDRGRSPLHF | TGTGCCAGCAGTTCGGACAGGGGGAGGTCACCCCTCCACTTT